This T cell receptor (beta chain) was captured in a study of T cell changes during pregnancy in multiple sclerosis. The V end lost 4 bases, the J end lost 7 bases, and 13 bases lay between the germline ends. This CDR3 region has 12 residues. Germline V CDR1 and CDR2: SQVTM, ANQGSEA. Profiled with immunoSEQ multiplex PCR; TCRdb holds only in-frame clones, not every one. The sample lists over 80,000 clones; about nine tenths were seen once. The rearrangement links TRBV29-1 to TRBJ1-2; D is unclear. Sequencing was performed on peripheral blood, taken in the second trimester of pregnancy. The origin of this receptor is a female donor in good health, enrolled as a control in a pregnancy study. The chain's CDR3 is CSVVEGVGGYTF. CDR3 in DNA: TGCAGCGTTGTTGAGGGTGTGGGTGGCTACACCTTC.